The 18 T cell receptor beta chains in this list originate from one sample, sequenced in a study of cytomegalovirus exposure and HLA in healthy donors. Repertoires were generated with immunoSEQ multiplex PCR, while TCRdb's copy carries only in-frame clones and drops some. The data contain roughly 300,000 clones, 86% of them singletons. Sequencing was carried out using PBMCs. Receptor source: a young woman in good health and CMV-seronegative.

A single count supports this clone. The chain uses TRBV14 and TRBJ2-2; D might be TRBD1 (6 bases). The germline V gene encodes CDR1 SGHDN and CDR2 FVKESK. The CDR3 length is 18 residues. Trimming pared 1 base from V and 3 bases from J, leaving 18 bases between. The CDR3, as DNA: TGTGCCAGCAGCCAAGGACCCGGGACAATCTCGGACACCGGGGAGCTGTTTTTT. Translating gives CASSQGPGTISDTGELFF.

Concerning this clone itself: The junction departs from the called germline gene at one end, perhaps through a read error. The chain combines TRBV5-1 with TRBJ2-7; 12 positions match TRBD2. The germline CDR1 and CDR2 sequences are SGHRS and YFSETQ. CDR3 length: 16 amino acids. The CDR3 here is CASNPTSGREEPIPHF. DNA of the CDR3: TGCGCCAGCAATCCGACTAGCGGGAGAGAAGAACCTATTCCGCACTTC.

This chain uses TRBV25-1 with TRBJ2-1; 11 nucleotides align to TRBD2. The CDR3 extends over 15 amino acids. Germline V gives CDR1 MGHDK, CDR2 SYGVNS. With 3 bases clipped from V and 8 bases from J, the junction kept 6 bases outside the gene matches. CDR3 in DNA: TGTGCCAGCAGTGAGGGGACTAGCGGTCGCGATGAGCAGTTCTTC. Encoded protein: CASSEGTSGRDEQFF.

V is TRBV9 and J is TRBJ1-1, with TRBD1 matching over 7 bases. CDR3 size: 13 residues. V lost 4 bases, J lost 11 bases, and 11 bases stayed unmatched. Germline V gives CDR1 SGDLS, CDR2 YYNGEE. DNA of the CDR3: TGTGCCAGCAGCCCGACAGGGTGGGCTCGGGCTTTCTTT. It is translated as CASSPTGWARAFF.

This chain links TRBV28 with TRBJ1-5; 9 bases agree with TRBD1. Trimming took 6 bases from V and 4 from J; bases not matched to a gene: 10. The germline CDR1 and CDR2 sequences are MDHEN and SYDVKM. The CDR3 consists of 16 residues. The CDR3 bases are TGTGCCAGCAGAATCGACAGGGGGTTTAGTAATCAGCCCCAGCATTTT. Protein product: CASRIDRGFSNQPQHF.

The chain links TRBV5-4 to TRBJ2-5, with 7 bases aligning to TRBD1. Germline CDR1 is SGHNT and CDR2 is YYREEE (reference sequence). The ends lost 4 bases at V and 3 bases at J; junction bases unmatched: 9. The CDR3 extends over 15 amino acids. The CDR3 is CASSRAQGVEETQYF. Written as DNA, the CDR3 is TGTGCCAGCAGCCGGGCGCAGGGGGTCGAAGAGACCCAGTACTTC.

In DNA form, the CDR3 reads TGTGCCAGCAGCCCGGGGACTAGCGGGAGCTCCTACAATGAGCAGTTCTTC. Translating it yields CASSPGTSGSSYNEQFF. The gene calls are TRBV4-2 and TRBJ2-1, with 14 bases matching TRBD2. In germline, CDR1 is LGHNA, CDR2 YNFKEQ. The CDR3 is 17 amino acids. Losses at the gene ends were 4 bases for V and 0 bases for J; bases not matched to a gene: 2.

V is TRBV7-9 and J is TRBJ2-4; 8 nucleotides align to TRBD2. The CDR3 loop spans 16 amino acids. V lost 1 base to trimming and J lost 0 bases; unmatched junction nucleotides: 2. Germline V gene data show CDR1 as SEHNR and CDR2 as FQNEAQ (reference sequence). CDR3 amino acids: CASSLVGGVAKNIQYF. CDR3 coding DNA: TGTGCCAGCAGCTTAGTCGGGGGGGTAGCCAAAAACATTCAGTACTTC.

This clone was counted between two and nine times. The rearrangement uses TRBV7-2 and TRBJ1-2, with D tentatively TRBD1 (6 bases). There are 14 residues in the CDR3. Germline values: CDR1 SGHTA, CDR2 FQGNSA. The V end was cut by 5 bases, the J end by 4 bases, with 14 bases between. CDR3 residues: CASSSVGGGYGYTF. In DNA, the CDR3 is TGTGCCAGCAGCAGCGTTGGGGGCGGCTATGGCTACACCTTC.

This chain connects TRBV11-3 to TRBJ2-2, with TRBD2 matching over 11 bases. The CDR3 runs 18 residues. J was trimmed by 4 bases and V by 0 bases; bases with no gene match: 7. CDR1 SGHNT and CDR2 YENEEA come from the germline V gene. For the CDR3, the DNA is TGTGCCAGCAGCTTAGACCTAGGGACTAGCGGAGTCACCGGGGAGCTGTTTTTT. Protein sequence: CASSLDLGTSGVTGELFF.

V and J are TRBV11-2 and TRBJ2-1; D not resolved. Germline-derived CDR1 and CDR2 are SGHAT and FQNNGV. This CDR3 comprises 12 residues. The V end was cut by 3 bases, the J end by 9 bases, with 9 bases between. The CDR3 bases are TGTGCCAGCAGCTTCGCGAGTCCTGAGCAGTTCTTC. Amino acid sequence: CASSFASPEQFF. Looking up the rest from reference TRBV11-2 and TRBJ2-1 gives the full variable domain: EAGVAQSPRYKIIEKRQSVAFWCNPISGHATLYWYQQILGQGPKLLIQFQNNGVVDDSQLPKDRFSAERLKGVDSTLKIQPAKLEDSAVYLCASSFASPEQFFGPGTRLTVL.

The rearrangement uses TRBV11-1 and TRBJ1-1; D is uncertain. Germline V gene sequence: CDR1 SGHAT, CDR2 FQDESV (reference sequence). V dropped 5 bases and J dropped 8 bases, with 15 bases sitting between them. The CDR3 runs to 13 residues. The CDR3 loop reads CASSPLEFEEAFF. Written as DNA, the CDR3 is TGTGCCAGCAGCCCCTTGGAGTTCGAAGAAGCTTTCTTT.

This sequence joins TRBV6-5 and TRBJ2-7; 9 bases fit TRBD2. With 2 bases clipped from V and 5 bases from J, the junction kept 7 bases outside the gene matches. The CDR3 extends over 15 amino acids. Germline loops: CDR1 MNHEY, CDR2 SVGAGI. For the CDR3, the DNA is TGTGCCAGCAGTTACCGTGCGGGAGGGTCCAACGAGCAGTACTTC. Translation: CASSYRAGGSNEQYF.

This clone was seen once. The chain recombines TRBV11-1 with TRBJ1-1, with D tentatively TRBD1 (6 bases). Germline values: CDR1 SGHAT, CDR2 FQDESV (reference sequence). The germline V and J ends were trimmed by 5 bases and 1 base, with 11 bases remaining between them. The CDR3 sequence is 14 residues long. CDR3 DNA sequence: TGTGCCAGCAGCCTACCGACAGGGAACACTGAAGCTTTCTTT. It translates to CASSLPTGNTEAFF.

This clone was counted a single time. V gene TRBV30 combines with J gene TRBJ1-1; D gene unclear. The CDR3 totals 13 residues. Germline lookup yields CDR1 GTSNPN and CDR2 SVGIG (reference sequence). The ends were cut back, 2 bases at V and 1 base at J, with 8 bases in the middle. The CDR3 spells CAWSPNSNTEAFF. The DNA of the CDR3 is TGTGCCTGGAGTCCAAACTCGAACACTGAAGCTTTCTTT.

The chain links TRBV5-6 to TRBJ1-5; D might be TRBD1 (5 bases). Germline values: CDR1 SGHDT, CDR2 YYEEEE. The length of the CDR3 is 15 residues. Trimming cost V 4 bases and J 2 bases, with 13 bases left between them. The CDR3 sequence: CASSPGGGGNQPQHF. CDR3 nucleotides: TGTGCCAGCAGCCCGGGGGGAGGGGGCAATCAGCCCCAGCATTTT. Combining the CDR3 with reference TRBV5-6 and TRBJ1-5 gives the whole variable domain DAGVTQSPTHLIKTRGQQVTLRCSPKSGHDTVSWYQQALGQGPQFIFQYYEEEERQRGNFPDRFSGHQFPNYSSELNVNALLLGDSALYLCASSPGGGGNQPQHFGDGTRLSIL.

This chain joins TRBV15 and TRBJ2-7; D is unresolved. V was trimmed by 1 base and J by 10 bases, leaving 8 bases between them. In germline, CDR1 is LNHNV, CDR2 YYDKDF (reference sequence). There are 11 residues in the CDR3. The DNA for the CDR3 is TGTGCCACCAGCAGAGGGGCCCGACAGTACTTC. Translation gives CATSRGARQYF.

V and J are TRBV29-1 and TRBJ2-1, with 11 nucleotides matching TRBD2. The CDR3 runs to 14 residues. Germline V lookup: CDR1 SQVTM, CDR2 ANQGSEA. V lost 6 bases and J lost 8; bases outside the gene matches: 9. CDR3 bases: TGCAGCGTGGCGACTAGCGGGGCATGGGATGAGCAGTTCTTC. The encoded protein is CSVATSGAWDEQFF.